This entry lists 22 T cell receptor beta chains sequenced from one sample in a study of control samples from healthy donors and cancer patients. Profiling relied on immunoSEQ multiplex PCR, and the TCRdb table lists in-frame clones only, not all of them. The sample has about 97,000 clones, more than 85% seen once. Sequenced: blood. These receptors originate from a man in his thirties or forties in good health.

The V and J genes are TRBV2 and TRBJ2-3; TRBD1 agrees at 7 bases. Germline CDR1 SNHLY, CDR2 FYNNEI. The CDR3 consists of 14 residues. The ends lost 1 base at V and 4 bases at J; junction bases unmatched: 2. The CDR3 sequence: CASSEDQGADTQYF. CDR3 DNA: TGTGCCAGCAGTGAAGACCAGGGGGCAGATACGCAGTATTTT.

The chain is built from TRBV6-2 or TRBV6-3 and TRBJ1-2; the match to TRBD1 covers 9 bases. The CDR3 runs 11 residues. CDR1 and CDR2 (germline): MNHEY, SVGEGT. With V trimmed by 4 bases and J by 13 bases, 4 bases remained unmatched. The CDR3 protein is CASSFGQGCTF. CDR3 in DNA: TGTGCCAGCAGTTTTGGACAGGGGTGCACCTTC.

The genes are TRBV6-1 and TRBJ1-3; D is ambiguous. Germline CDR1 MNHNS, CDR2 SASEGT. Trimming removed 4 bases at V and 0 bases at J, with 13 bases between. This CDR3 region has 16 residues. The CDR3 nucleotides read TGTGCCAGCAGTGGCGTATTTGGGAGCTCTGGAAACACCATATATTTT. Amino acids: CASSGVFGSSGNTIYF.

The chain couples TRBV19 to TRBJ1-5; D might be TRBD1 (6 bases). Germline-derived CDR1 and CDR2 are LNHDA and SQIVND (reference sequence). V gave up 3 bases and J gave up 2 bases, with 14 bases separating them. This CDR3 region has 16 residues. CDR3 in DNA: TGTGCCAGTAGTATCGGAGGGGGGTTGCGCAATCAGCCCCAGCATTTT. This translates into CASSIGGGLRNQPQHF.

The chain couples TRBV9 to TRBJ2-1; D assignment may be TRBD1 or TRBD2 (6 bases each). Germline values: CDR1 SGDLS, CDR2 YYNGEE. V gave up 4 bases and J gave up 3 bases, with 17 bases separating them. CDR3 length: 16 residues. The DNA for the CDR3 is TGTGCCAGCAGCCCCCTCGGAGGGGGAGACTACAATGAGCAGTTCTTC. Translating gives CASSPLGGGDYNEQFF.

The V gene is TRBV11-3, the J gene TRBJ2-1; 8 nucleotides agree with TRBD1. The V and J ends lost 5 bases and 7 bases, in that order; junction bases with no gene match: 4. Per the germline V gene, CDR1 is SGHNT and CDR2 is YENEEA. CDR3 length: 13 amino acids. The CDR3 DNA reads TGTGCCAGCAGCCCGACAGGGGCGAATGAGCAGTTCTTC. This translates into CASSPTGANEQFF.

This chain connects TRBV11-2 to TRBJ2-1; 10 bases line up with TRBD2. The ends lost 5 bases at V and 7 bases at J; junction bases unmatched: 5. There are 14 residues in the CDR3. Germline-derived CDR1 and CDR2 are SGHAT and FQNNGV. The CDR3 here is CASSAAGGHNEQFF. CDR3 nucleotides: TGTGCCAGCAGCGCAGCGGGGGGGCATAATGAGCAGTTCTTC.

V usage is TRBV5-4 and J usage is TRBJ2-5; D gene unclear. The V end was cut by 2 bases, the J end by 2 bases, with 4 bases between. The length of the CDR3 is 12 residues. Germline V CDR1 and CDR2: SGHNT, YYREEE (reference sequence). DNA for the CDR3: TGTGCCAGCAGCTTACGTCAAGAGACCCAGTACTTC. This translates into CASSLRQETQYF.

This clone came up once. This chain joins TRBV27 and TRBJ1-1; TRBD1 is a possible D gene (5 bases). This CDR3 spans 15 amino acids. Germline assignment: CDR1 MNHEY and CDR2 SMNVEV (reference sequence). Trimming cost V 4 bases and J 4 bases, with 16 bases left between them. The CDR3 DNA sequence: TGTGCCAGCAGTTGGGGCGGGGGGGGAGGCACTGAAGCTTTCTTT. Translation gives CASSWGGGGGTEAFF.

The chain recombines TRBV7-2 with TRBJ2-4; D call uncertain. The germline V and J ends were trimmed by 5 bases and 1 base, with 9 bases remaining between them. CDR3 size: 14 residues. From germline, CDR1 is SGHTA and CDR2 FQGNSA. CDR3 amino acids: CASSGVGAKNIQYF. DNA of the CDR3: TGTGCCAGCAGCGGAGTTGGGGCCAAAAACATTCAGTACTTC. The whole variable domain, remainder taken from reference TRBV7-2 and TRBJ2-4, is GAGVSQSPSNKVTEKGKDVELRCDPISGHTALYWYRQSLGQGLEFLIYFQGNSAPDKSGLPSDRFSAERTGGSVSTLTIQRTQQEDSAVYLCASSGVGAKNIQYFGAGTRLSVL.

The CDR3 bases are TGTGCCAGCAGTGACCCCAGGGAGACCTTCGACGACGGTGAGCAGTTCTTC. Amino acids: CASSDPRETFDDGEQFF. The rearrangement joins TRBV2 to TRBJ2-1; D possibly matches TRBD1 or TRBD2 (5 bases each). Germline CDR1 SNHLY, CDR2 FYNNEI. This CDR3 contains 17 residues. V was pared by 3 bases and J by 9 bases, with 24 bases between.

J is TRBJ2-5 and V is TRBV7-2; 11 bases line up with TRBD2. The germline CDR1 and CDR2 sequences are SGHTA and FQGNSA. This CDR3 is 14 amino acids long. Losses at the gene ends were 7 bases for V and 4 bases for J; bases not matched to a gene: 5. The CDR3 is CASNPGTSGETQYF. The DNA for the CDR3 is TGTGCCAGCAACCCCGGGACTAGCGGAGAGACCCAGTACTTC.

The J gene is TRBJ1-5, the V gene TRBV7-2; 7 bases line up with TRBD1. CDR1 is SGHTA and CDR2 is FQGNSA in the germline V gene. With V trimmed by 5 bases and J by 3 bases, 4 bases remained unmatched. CDR3 length equals 14 residues. The CDR3 DNA is TGTGCCAGCAGCCCCGGGACAGTCAATCAGCCCCAGCATTTT. It codes for CASSPGTVNQPQHF.

The J gene is TRBJ1-6, the V gene TRBV5-1; 7 bases fit TRBD1. The junction had 10 bases not matched to a gene; V was cut back by 3 bases and J by 7 bases. Germline assignment: CDR1 SGHRS and CDR2 YFSETQ. The length of the CDR3 is 16 residues. CDR3: CASSYGGDRGNSPLHF. The CDR3 DNA is TGCGCCAGCAGCTACGGGGGGGACAGAGGGAATTCACCCCTCCACTTT. The full variable domain, in which reference TRBV5-1 and TRBJ1-6 provide the parts outside the CDR3, is KAGVTQTPRYLIKTRGQQVTLSCSPISGHRSVSWYQQTPGQGLQFLFEYFSETQRNKGNFPGRFSGRQFSNSRSEMNVSTLELGDSALYLCASSYGGDRGNSPLHFGNGTRLTVT.

The chain links TRBV6-2 or TRBV6-3 to TRBJ2-7, with D tentatively TRBD2 (5 bases). The CDR3 runs to 13 residues. Germline-derived CDR1 and CDR2 are MNHEY and SVGEGT. The ends were cut back, 0 bases at V and 2 bases at J, with 5 bases in the middle. CDR3 nucleotides: TGTGCCAGCAGTTACTCGGAGGCCTACGAGCAGTACTTC. Translated, it gives CASSYSEAYEQYF.

This chain uses TRBV12-5 with TRBJ1-2; TRBD1 matches at 8 bases. The CDR3 has 16 residues. V shed 6 bases, J shed 2 bases, and the junction held 11 bases outside the gene matches. Germline-derived CDR1 and CDR2 are LGHNT and FRNRAP. The CDR3 is CASGRTTTGENYGYTF. The CDR3 DNA reads as TGTGCTAGTGGCCGCACGACGACAGGGGAGAACTATGGCTACACCTTC.

The chain joins TRBV3-1 (or the pseudogene TRBV3-2) to TRBJ2-7; 11 bases fit TRBD2. Germline V lookup: CDR1 LGHDT, CDR2 YNNKEL (reference sequence). J lost 2 bases, V lost 2 bases, and 5 bases had no gene match. The CDR3 has 16 amino acids. CDR3 region: CASSQRLAGGPYEQYF. CDR3 bases: TGTGCCAGCAGCCAAAGGCTAGCGGGAGGACCCTACGAGCAGTACTTC.

This clone showed up just a few times. J is TRBJ2-4 and V is TRBV6-6, with 12 bases aligning to TRBD2. The CDR3 covers 18 residues. V dropped 5 bases and J dropped 0; count of bases not matched to a gene: 8. Looked up from germline, CDR1 is MNHNY and CDR2 is SVGAGI (reference sequence). CDR3 in DNA: TGTGCCAGCAGTCGGACTAGCGGGACCTCCGGAGCCAAAAACATTCAGTACTTC. It encodes CASSRTSGTSGAKNIQYF.

The rearrangement joins TRBV11-2 to TRBJ1-4; tentatively, D is TRBD1 (6 bases). The V end lost 2 bases, the J end lost 5 bases, and 12 bases lay between the germline ends. This CDR3 is 15 amino acids long. The germline CDR1 and CDR2 sequences are SGHAT and FQNNGV. The CDR3 bases are TGTGCCAGCAGCTTAATGGCAGGGGAGAATGAAAAACTGTTTTTT. Its translation: CASSLMAGENEKLFF.

V is TRBV10-2 and J is TRBJ2-1; D call uncertain. Trimming shortened V by 10 bases and J by 2 bases, and 18 bases separated the two germline ends. The length of the CDR3 is 15 residues. CDR1 is WSHSY and CDR2 is SAAADI in the germline V gene. CDR3 sequence: CATLSTASPYNEQFF. For the CDR3, the DNA is TGCGCCACGCTCTCGACTGCCAGCCCCTACAATGAGCAGTTCTTC.

The chain employs TRBV7-6 and TRBJ2-7, with D possibly called TRBD1 or TRBD2 (5 bases each). In germline, CDR1 is SGHVS, CDR2 FNYEAQ. The CDR3 is 15 amino acids. Trimming removed 0 bases at V and 2 bases at J, with 11 bases between. CDR3 nucleotide sequence: TGTGCCAGCAGCTTAGCGCAAGGGGAGCCCTACGAGCAGTACTTC. Encoded protein: CASSLAQGEPYEQYF.

This chain joins TRBV27 and TRBJ1-1, with a weak D call TRBD1 (5 bases). Trimming removed 5 bases from V and 1 base from J, with 11 bases in between. CDR1 and CDR2 from the germline V gene are MNHEY and SMNVEV (reference sequence). The CDR3 sequence is 14 residues long. The CDR3 region has the DNA TGTGCCAGCAGTGTGGGACTCACGAACACTGAAGCTTTCTTT. Its protein is CASSVGLTNTEAFF.